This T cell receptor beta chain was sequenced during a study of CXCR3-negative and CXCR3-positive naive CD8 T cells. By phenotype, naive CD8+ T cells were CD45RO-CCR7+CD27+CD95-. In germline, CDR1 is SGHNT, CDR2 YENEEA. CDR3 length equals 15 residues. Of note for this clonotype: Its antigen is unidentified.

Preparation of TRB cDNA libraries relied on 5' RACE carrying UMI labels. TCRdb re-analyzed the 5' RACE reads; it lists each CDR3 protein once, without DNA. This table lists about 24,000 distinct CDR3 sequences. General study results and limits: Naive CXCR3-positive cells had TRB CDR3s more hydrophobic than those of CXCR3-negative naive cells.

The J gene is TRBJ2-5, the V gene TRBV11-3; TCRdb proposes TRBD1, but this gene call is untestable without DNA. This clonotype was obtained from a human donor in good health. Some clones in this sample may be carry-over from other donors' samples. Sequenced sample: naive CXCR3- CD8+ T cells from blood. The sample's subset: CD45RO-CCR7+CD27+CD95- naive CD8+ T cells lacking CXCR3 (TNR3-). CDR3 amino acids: CASSSDGTEEETQYF.